This T cell receptor beta chain was sequenced during a study of T cell responses to AZD1222 COVID-19 vaccine. General observations from the study: The sample set comprised mostly white British donors with more females, and clonal diversity was possibly underestimated. Within unmutated variant regions lay the reported targets of nearly half of spike-specific TCRs.

The V and J ends lost 2 bases and 0 bases respectively, with 5 bases between them. The CDR3 extends over 14 amino acids. Germline V gene sequence: CDR1 KGHSH, CDR2 LQKENI. TCRdb's copy holds only in-frame clones and misses some; the assay was immunoSEQ multiplex PCR. This table has over 95,000 clones, about 83% appearing once. This clone has just one count. Antigen: not known. The specimen comprised peripheral blood, sampled on day 0 of AZD1222 vaccination. The chain links TRBV18 to TRBJ1-5; D is ambiguous. The sequence was obtained from an adult in good health. In DNA, the CDR3 is TGTGCCAGCTCACCATTGGGTAGCAATCAGCCCCAGCATTTT. Amino acids: CASSPLGSNQPQHF.